The 20 T cell receptor beta chains below all came from one sample that was sequenced in a study of cytomegalovirus exposure and HLA in healthy donors. PCR employed 60 Vbeta and 13 Jbeta primers. Using immunoSEQ multiplex PCR, the repertoire was profiled, and TCRdb retains in-frame clones only, with some absent. The sample includes about 69,000 clones, approximately 74% of them seen just once. The sample comprised PBMCs. The receptor source for this set is a woman in her twenties or thirties in good health and CMV-seropositive.

This clone is a singleton in its sample. The chain recombines TRBV7-9 with TRBJ2-7, with TRBD1 matching over 8 bases. CDR3 length equals 15 residues. J was trimmed by 7 bases and V by 6 bases; bases with no gene match: 14. Germline V gene lookup returns CDR1 SEHNR and CDR2 FQNEAQ (reference sequence). CDR3: CASSSQMTGVVEQYF. CDR3 nucleotide sequence: TGTGCCAGCAGTTCACAAATGACAGGGGTGGTAGAGCAGTACTTC.

As for this clone: A read error may produce the germline difference seen at one junction end. The chain couples TRBV29-1 to TRBJ1-2; tentative D call: TRBD1 (6 bases). The CDR3 covers 15 residues. CDR1 SQVTM and CDR2 ANQGSEA come from the germline V gene. The DNA for the CDR3 is TGCGGCGTTGAAGACCACAGGGAACCTAACTATGGCTACACCTTC. This gives the protein CGVEDHREPNYGYTF. Based on the CDR3 plus reference TRBV29-1 and TRBJ1-2, the full variable domain is SAVISQKPSRDICQRGTSLTIQCQVDSQVTMMFWYRQQPGQSLTLIATANQGSEATYESGFVIDKFPISRPNLTFSTLTVSNMSPEDSSIYLCGVEDHREPNYGYTFGSGTRLTVV.

V and J are TRBV19 and TRBJ1-2, with D tentatively TRBD1 (6 bases). The CDR3 has 15 residues. Trimming left V 1 base short and J 2 bases short, with 11 bases between. Germline V gene data show CDR1 as LNHDA and CDR2 as SQIVND (reference sequence). CDR3 amino acids: CASSIGNRENYGYTF. In nucleotides, the CDR3 is TGTGCCAGTAGTATAGGGAACAGGGAAAACTATGGCTACACCTTC.

V usage is TRBV30 and J usage is TRBJ2-7; D is perhaps TRBD1 (6 bases). Deletions cut 4 bases from V and 0 bases from J, with 16 bases between. CDR1 is GTSNPN and CDR2 is SVGIG in the germline V gene (reference sequence). The CDR3 totals 15 residues. In DNA form, the CDR3 reads TGTGCCTGGAAGGTGGTACCAGGGGCCTCCTACGAGCAGTACTTC. Translating it yields CAWKVVPGASYEQYF.

The V call is TRBV6-5, the J call TRBJ1-3; 9 bases are shared with TRBD1. The CDR3 contains 14 residues. J lost 4 bases, V lost 5 bases, and 3 bases had no gene match. Germline V CDR1 and CDR2: MNHEY, SVGAGI. CDR3 coding DNA: TGTGCCAGCAGTAGGACAGGGGCAGGAAACACCATATATTTT. Encoded protein: CASSRTGAGNTIYF.

This clone came up a few times. The J gene is TRBJ1-1, the V gene TRBV5-4, with D perhaps TRBD1 (6 bases). V lost 2 bases and J lost 0, with 11 bases in between. Germline CDR1 is SGHNT and CDR2 is YYREEE (reference sequence). The CDR3 has 15 amino acids. The CDR3 reads CASSLGGAVNTEAFF. Here the CDR3 DNA reads TGTGCCAGCAGCTTAGGGGGGGCCGTGAACACTGAAGCTTTCTTT.

The chain couples TRBV30 to TRBJ1-2; a weak D match, TRBD1 (5 bases). The V gene's germline CDR1 is GTSNPN and CDR2 SVGIG (reference sequence). The CDR3 contains 12 residues. In DNA, the CDR3 is TGTGCACGCTGGGGCACTAACTATGGCTACACCTTC. It specifies CARWGTNYGYTF.

The CDR3 here is CSVEGVDSLSSYEQYF. CDR3 nucleotide sequence: TGCAGCGTTGAAGGGGTTGACAGTTTGAGCTCCTACGAGCAGTACTTC. This chain uses TRBV29-1 with TRBJ2-7, with TRBD1 as a possible D gene (5 bases). V lost 1 base, J lost 0 bases, and 16 bases lay in between. CDR1 and CDR2 (germline): SQVTM, ANQGSEA. This CDR3 spans 16 amino acids.

The chain couples TRBV28 to TRBJ1-6; weak D call: TRBD1 (6 bases). V gave up 7 bases and J gave up 9 bases, with 16 bases separating them. Germline-derived CDR1 and CDR2 are MDHEN and SYDVKM. The CDR3 extends over 14 amino acids. CDR3 in amino acids: CASTEIGGRSPLHF. The CDR3 DNA sequence: TGTGCCAGCACTGAGATAGGGGGTCGTTCACCCCTCCACTTT. The entire variable domain, with the rest obtained from reference TRBV28 and TRBJ1-6, is as follows: DVKVTQSSRYLVKRTGEKVFLECVQDMDHENMFWYRQDPGLGLRLIYFSYDVKMKEKGDIPEGYSVSREKKERFSLILESASTNQTSMYLCASTEIGGRSPLHFGNGTRLTVT.

The chain has TRBV18 and TRBJ2-7; maybe TRBD1 (7 bases). Per the germline V gene, CDR1 is KGHSH and CDR2 is LQKENI. The V gene lost 6 bases and the J gene lost 6 bases, with 18 bases spanning the gap. This CDR3 region has 14 residues. The CDR3 spells CASSPKEGAVEQYF. The CDR3 DNA follows: TGTGCCAGCTCCCCCAAGGAGGGGGCGGTCGAGCAGTACTTC.

V usage is TRBV7-2 and J usage is TRBJ2-2; 7 bases fit TRBD2. Germline CDR1 and CDR2: SGHTA and FQGNSA. The CDR3 contains 13 residues. V lost 5 bases and J lost 9; bases outside the gene matches: 6. The CDR3 sequence: CASSVTSDRELFF. In nucleotides, the CDR3 is TGTGCCAGCAGCGTTACTAGCGACCGGGAGCTGTTTTTT.

With regard to this clone: The sample holds other DNA sequences that translate to the same CDR3. The CDR3 DNA sequence: TGCGCCAGCAGCGGTGCCATACCCCCCGGGGGCTATGGCTACACCTTC. Amino acids: CASSGAIPPGGYGYTF. V and J are TRBV5-1 and TRBJ1-2, with TRBD1 as a possible D gene (5 bases). Germline lookup yields CDR1 SGHRS and CDR2 YFSETQ. The ends were cut back, 4 bases at V and 4 bases at J, with 20 bases in the middle. CDR3 length: 16 amino acids. The entire variable domain, with the rest obtained from reference TRBV5-1 and TRBJ1-2, is as follows: KAGVTQTPRYLIKTRGQQVTLSCSPISGHRSVSWYQQTPGQGLQFLFEYFSETQRNKGNFPGRFSGRQFSNSRSEMNVSTLELGDSALYLCASSGAIPPGGYGYTFGSGTRLTVV.

The chain links TRBV6-5 to TRBJ1-4; TRBD1 might be the D (5 bases). The V gene's germline CDR1 is MNHEY and CDR2 SVGAGI. The CDR3 loop spans 15 amino acids. The V end lost 2 bases, the J end lost 8 bases, and 15 bases lay between the germline ends. The CDR3 nucleotides are TGTGCCAGCAGTTACGGGGCACTACAACGCGAAAAACTGTTTTTT. Protein: CASSYGALQREKLFF.

V usage is TRBV7-9 and J usage is TRBJ2-3, with D unresolved. The CDR3 consists of 16 residues. V lost 0 bases to trimming and J lost 3 bases, with 13 bases between them. The germline V gene encodes CDR1 SEHNR and CDR2 FQNEAQ (reference sequence). CDR3: CASSLAQVLRTDTQYF. The CDR3 DNA sequence: TGTGCCAGCAGCTTAGCGCAGGTCCTCAGGACAGATACGCAGTATTTT. The entire variable domain, with the rest obtained from reference TRBV7-9 and TRBJ2-3, is as follows: DTGVSQNPRHKITKRGQNVTFRCDPISEHNRLYWYRQTLGQGPEFLTYFQNEAQLEKSRLLSDRFSAERPKGSFSTLEIQRTEQGDSAMYLCASSLAQVLRTDTQYFGPGTRLTVL.

The CDR3: CSAERGETQYF. The CDR3 DNA sequence: TGCAGCGCCGAGAGGGGGGAGACCCAGTACTTC. The gene calls are TRBV29-1 and TRBJ2-5; D is perhaps TRBD1 (6 bases). The V gene's germline CDR1 is SQVTM and CDR2 ANQGSEA. The CDR3 runs to 11 residues. V lost 7 bases and J lost 5, with 11 bases in between.

This chain links TRBV7-2 with TRBJ1-2; weak D call: TRBD1 (6 bases). The CDR3 runs 14 residues. The V end was cut by 4 bases, the J end by 2 bases, with 11 bases between. Germline V gene data show CDR1 as SGHTA and CDR2 as FQGNSA. The CDR3 here is CASSSQGGNYGYTF. CDR3 nucleotides: TGTGCCAGCAGCTCACAGGGTGGGAACTATGGCTACACCTTC.

The chain is built from TRBV5-4 and TRBJ2-3, with TRBD1 matching over 9 bases. The CDR3 totals 14 residues. V lost 2 bases to trimming and J lost 5 bases; unmatched junction nucleotides: 3. Germline loops: CDR1 SGHNT, CDR2 YYREEE (reference sequence). The CDR3 DNA reads TGTGCCAGCAGCTTTCACAGGGGGCAAGATACGCAGTATTTT. Protein: CASSFHRGQDTQYF.

V is TRBV19 and J is TRBJ2-7; TRBD2 matches at 12 bases. CDR3 length: 15 residues. The V and J ends lost 3 bases and 2 bases, in that order; junction bases with no gene match: 2. Germline CDR1 LNHDA, CDR2 SQIVND (reference sequence). CDR3 sequence: CASSIRLAGAYEQYF. CDR3 DNA sequence: TGTGCCAGTAGTATTAGACTAGCGGGGGCCTACGAGCAGTACTTC.

The chain combines TRBV9 with TRBJ2-3; weak D call: TRBD2 (6 bases). There are 15 residues in the CDR3. The germline V and J ends were trimmed by 3 bases and 0 bases, with 11 bases remaining between them. Germline CDR1 and CDR2: SGDLS and YYNGEE. The DNA of the CDR3 is TGTGCCAGCAGCGCAGAAGCGGGCAGCACAGATACGCAGTATTTT. Amino acid sequence: CASSAEAGSTDTQYF.

The chain employs TRBV27 and TRBJ2-7; D ambiguous. Looked up from germline, CDR1 is MNHEY and CDR2 is SMNVEV (reference sequence). The CDR3 is 11 amino acids. Trimming stripped 6 bases from V and 6 bases from J, with 9 bases between. CDR3 nucleotides: TGTGCCAGCAGCTCGGTTGCCGAGCAGTACTTC. Its translation: CASSSVAEQYF.